This T cell receptor (beta chain) was obtained from a study of blood T cell repertoires in COVID-19. The germline CDR1 and CDR2 sequences are SGHAT and FQNNGV. This CDR3 is 15 amino acids long. V was cut by 0 bases and J by 0 bases, with 6 bases left in between. Ages ranged from roughly 18 to 100 years, with residence in 20 to 30 US areas. Symptom resolution, clearance, or two negative PCRs marked donors in Cohort 3 as recovered. As originally analysed: How many nucleated cells were present was estimated from reference gene primer amplification. Produced via immunoSEQ multiplex PCR; TCRdb's table is partial and in-frame only. V and J calls and clone size are those listed in that table; D and trimming were worked out from the DNA. The table records hundreds of thousands of clones, about 83% of them present only once.

This chain uses TRBV11-2 with TRBJ2-4, with D possibly TRBD1 on 5 matching bases. The TCR sequence derives from a woman between 35 and 50 years old who had recovered from COVID-19. The sequencing input was PBMCs or T cells enriched from blood (not recorded which). CDR3 loop: CASSLDRVAKNIQYF. DNA of the CDR3: TGTGCCAGCAGCTTAGACAGGGTAGCCAAAAACATTCAGTACTTC.